This T cell receptor (beta chain) was obtained from a study of molecular identifiers for immune sequencing clone quantification. Study details: In replicates, RNA taken from roughly 20,000 or 100,000 naive CD8 cells was divided five ways, and four portions underwent sequencing.

This clonotype was found many times. Its antigen is unidentified. As CD8+CD4-CCR7+CD45RA+ cells, naive CD8 T cells were sorted. The CDR3 covers 14 residues. Germline V gene data show CDR1 as SEHNR and CDR2 as FQNEAQ (reference sequence). Deletions cut 6 bases from V and 2 bases from J, with 13 bases between. The study's findings and limits: Clones exceeding 20 RNA copies carried over 99% of effector molecules but under 1% of naive-cell molecules.

The bulk TCR libraries were made with methods described before and with listed TCR primers. In TCRdb, the PCR reads were re-called with MiXCR into one record per CDR3 protein. The sample consists of 460,000 or so distinct CDR3 sequences, 20% to 25% of them appearing once. Material for sequencing was naive CD8+ T cells from blood, with Jurkat cell RNA spiked in. This sample's subset: FACS-sorted CD8+CD4-CCR7+CD45RA+ naive T cells. This rearrangement joins TRBV7-9 to TRBJ2-5, with D perhaps TRBD1 (6 bases). The sequence was obtained from a human donor in good health. Some libraries in this study had Jurkat cell RNA spiked in. The CDR3 is CASSRPDRQETQYF. The CDR3 DNA reads as TGTGCCAGCAGTAGACCGGACAGACAAGAGACCCAGTACTTC.